Following are 7 T cell receptor beta chains from one sample sequenced in a study of blood T cell repertoires in COVID-19 (dated by TCRdb to the early 2020s). The library was produced with the immunoSEQ multiplex PCR assay. Held by TCRdb, this immuneACCESS table contains in-frame sequences only and omits some clones. Under half of the omission traces to an unresolved V gene where checked; the cause of the rest is unknown. The sample contains around 370,000 clones, more than 75% of them found a single time. Clones ranked in the top ten supply roughly 6.3% of the sample. Sequenced: peripheral blood. All receptors derive from a woman aged 45-59 years with COVID-19, enrolled during active disease.

This clone was seen a single time. One junction end disagrees with the germline gene, perhaps due to a read error. The chain is built from TRBV7-7 and TRBJ2-1; D may be TRBD2 (5 bases). CDR1 and CDR2 (germline): SSHAT, FNYEAQ (reference sequence). The CDR3 has 17 amino acids. CDR3 sequence reads: CASSLVWGTGSYNEQFF. Written as DNA, the CDR3 is TGTGCTAGCAGCTTAGTTTGGGGAACGGGGTCCTACAATGAGCAGTTCTTC.

This chain links TRBV11-1 with TRBJ1-2; 10 bases are a match to TRBD1. The CDR3 runs 14 residues. V trimming: 2 bases; J trimming: 8 bases; junction bases outside the gene matches: 5. CDR1 and CDR2 from the germline V gene are SGHAT and FQDESV (reference sequence). CDR3 sequence reads: CASSLRDRGRGYTF. Here the CDR3 DNA reads TGTGCCAGCAGCTTAAGGGACAGGGGTCGCGGCTACACCTTC.

This chain uses TRBV27 with TRBJ2-7; TRBD2 matches at 10 bases. Germline loops: CDR1 MNHEY, CDR2 SMNVEV (reference sequence). The CDR3 is made up of 17 amino acids. Trimming took 4 bases from V and 5 from J; bases not matched to a gene: 14. Written as DNA, the CDR3 is TGTGCCAGCAGTTCGGGACTAGCGCTCCGGTATCCCCACGAGCAGTACTTC. Translation: CASSSGLALRYPHEQYF.

The V call is TRBV5-6, the J call TRBJ1-2; 9 bases are shared with TRBD1. Per germline, CDR1 SGHDT and CDR2 YYEEEE. This CDR3 region has 16 residues. V lost 6 bases, J lost 5 bases, and 14 bases stayed unmatched. The CDR3 region has the DNA TGTGCCAGCACAGGCCGCCCGGGACAGGGCCCATATGGCTACACCTTC. Residues: CASTGRPGQGPYGYTF.

This chain joins TRBV19 and TRBJ1-4, with 8 bases identical to TRBD1. The ends lost 7 bases at V and 8 bases at J; junction bases unmatched: 9. The CDR3 consists of 14 residues. From germline, CDR1 is LNHDA and CDR2 SQIVND (reference sequence). The CDR3: CASTHQQGAEKLFF. The CDR3 coding sequence is TGTGCCAGTACCCATCAGCAGGGGGCCGAAAAACTGTTTTTT.

The rearrangement joins TRBV12-3 or TRBV12-4 to TRBJ1-2, with D possibly being TRBD1 (5 bases). The V gene lost 6 bases and the J gene lost 8 bases, with 13 bases spanning the gap. This CDR3 contains 12 residues. CDR3 protein: CASSDGWGGYTF. For the CDR3, the DNA is TGTGCCAGCAGCGACGGGTGGGGCGGCTACACCTTC.

V usage is TRBV5-1 and J usage is TRBJ2-2, with unresolved D. Germline V gene sequence: CDR1 SGHRS, CDR2 YFSETQ. The CDR3 is 16 amino acids. Trimming stripped 0 bases from V and 0 bases from J, with 9 bases between. The CDR3 region has the DNA TGCGCCAGCAGCTTGGCCGTGCGGACGAACACCGGGGAGCTGTTTTTT. It is translated as CASSLAVRTNTGELFF.